The source of this TCR beta chain is a study of blood T cell repertoires in COVID-19. Study details: T cells, B-cell-depleted T cells, or PBMCs supplied cDNA or gDNA.

V was clipped by 3 bases and J by 0 bases; unmatched bases: 6. CDR3 size: 16 residues. In germline, CDR1 is SGHDT, CDR2 YYEEEE. The assay was immunoSEQ multiplex PCR, and TCRdb's table has in-frame clones only and misses some. The sample lists some 68,000 clones, 80% to 90% occurring once. Sequences were obtained from peripheral blood. V gene TRBV5-6 combines with J gene TRBJ2-3; 8 bases fit TRBD2. The clonotype comes from a man between 50 and 59 years old with active COVID-19. The CDR3 loop reads CASSYGSGTSTDTQYF. In nucleotides, the CDR3 is TGTGCCAGCAGCTACGGTAGCGGGACTAGCACAGATACGCAGTATTTT.